The 22 T cell receptor beta chains in this list originate from one sample, sequenced in a study of T cells in Graves' hyperthyroidism and ophthalmopathy. Amplified TCR beta CDR3 regions came from RNA transcripts. The HTBI primer set was used in a first-round RT-PCR of the TCR CDR3. In TCRdb, the multiplex PCR reads were re-called with MiXCR into one record per CDR3 protein. Of 800,000 or so distinct CDR3 sequences listed, more than 30% are singletons. Sample: blood. Receptor source: a man between 18 and 35 years old with Graves' hyperthyroidism.

The chain uses TRBV5-5 and TRBJ2-7, with 14 bases identical to TRBD2. The V gene's germline CDR1 is SGHKS and CDR2 YYEKEE (reference sequence). CDR3 size: 14 residues. J gave up 7 bases and V 4 bases, and 4 bases lay outside the gene matches. CDR3 amino acids: CASSPTSGGVEQYF. The CDR3 DNA follows: TGTGCCAGCAGCCCGACTAGCGGGGGGGTTGAGCAGTACTTC. The entire variable domain, with the rest obtained from reference TRBV5-5 and TRBJ2-7, is as follows: DAGVTQSPTHLIKTRGQQVTLRCSPISGHKSVSWYQQVLGQGPQFIFQYYEKEERGRGNFPDRFSARQFPNYSSELNVNALLLGDSALYLCASSPTSGGVEQYFGPGTRLTVT.

CDR3 residues: CASSSSPGQVLAPLHF. CDR3 in DNA: TGTGCCAGCAGTTCATCTCCGGGACAGGTCCTCGCACCCCTCCACTTT. The rearrangement joins TRBV7-9 to TRBJ1-6; 8 positions agree with TRBD1. Germline lookup yields CDR1 SEHNR and CDR2 FQNEAQ (reference sequence). The CDR3 is made up of 16 amino acids. V was pared by 6 bases and J by 11 bases, with 15 bases of the junction left unmatched.

This clonotype showed up many times. The V and J genes are TRBV29-1 and TRBJ1-2; tentatively, D is TRBD1 (6 bases). This CDR3 is 12 amino acids long. V dropped 2 bases and J dropped 6 bases, with 10 bases sitting between them. Per the germline V gene, CDR1 is SQVTM and CDR2 is ANQGSEA. CDR3 DNA sequence: TGCAGCGTTGAAAGTGGGGACAATGGCTACACCTTC. Translating gives CSVESGDNGYTF.

The genes are TRBV5-1 and TRBJ1-6; tentatively, D is TRBD1 (5 bases). The CDR3 is made up of 17 amino acids. V shed 2 bases and J shed 8 bases, with 20 bases lying between them. The germline gives CDR1 SGHRS, CDR2 YFSETQ. The CDR3 spells CASSLKPRGQGDSPLHF. DNA for the CDR3: TGCGCCAGCAGCTTAAAACCCCGTGGGCAGGGCGATTCACCCCTCCACTTT.

This clonotype was counted at least ten times. V and J are TRBV15 and TRBJ1-2; D gene ambiguous. From germline, CDR1 is LNHNV and CDR2 YYDKDF (reference sequence). The CDR3 is made up of 14 amino acids. Trimming stripped 4 bases from V and 0 bases from J, with 9 bases between. CDR3 in amino acids: CATSNERANYGYTF. Written as DNA, the CDR3 is TGTGCCACCAGCAACGAGAGGGCTAACTATGGCTACACCTTC.

Note on this clonotype: Given a much more abundant clone one base away, this may be a read error. This chain joins TRBV29-1 and TRBJ1-3; D gene unclear. The CDR3 sequence is 15 residues long. With 4 bases removed from V and 5 bases from J, the gap between germline ends came to 18 bases. The V gene's germline CDR1 is SQVTM and CDR2 ANQGSEA. The CDR3 spells CSVGSTSGPRNTIYF. CDR3 in DNA: TGCAGCGTTGGTTCCACGTCAGGACCTAGAAACACCATATATTTT.

This clonotype appeared many times. The CDR3 DNA follows: TGTGCCAGCAGTGACTCGACAGGGGGTAATTCACCCCTCCACTTT. This encodes CASSDSTGGNSPLHF. The chain recombines TRBV6-4 with TRBJ1-6, with 9 bases lining up with TRBD1. V lost 0 bases and J lost 6; bases outside the gene matches: 0. Looked up from germline, CDR1 is MRHNA and CDR2 is SNTAGT. This CDR3 is built from 15 residues.

This chain connects TRBV29-1 to TRBJ1-2; TRBD1 matches 10 bases. V shed 3 bases and J 6 bases; nucleotides not matched to a gene: 7. The CDR3 covers 14 residues. Germline-derived CDR1 and CDR2 are SQVTM and ANQGSEA. The CDR3 coding sequence is TGCAGCGTTGAGGCCGGGACAGGGGAAGATGGCTACACCTTC. Amino acids: CSVEAGTGEDGYTF.

The V call is TRBV19, the J call TRBJ1-6; 8 nucleotides line up with TRBD1. The CDR3 consists of 16 residues. The V and J ends lost 9 bases and 10 bases, in that order; junction bases with no gene match: 17. The germline V gene encodes CDR1 LNHDA and CDR2 SQIVND (reference sequence). In DNA, the CDR3 is TGTGCCAGCAGTTCACCAACACAGGGGGAAGGGTCACCCCTCCACTTT. It is translated as CASSSPTQGEGSPLHF.

A word on this clonotype: Its ends do not fully match the called genes, so a read error is possible. The genes are TRBV6-5 and TRBJ2-5; the D is unclear. CDR1 is MNHEY and CDR2 is SVGAGI in the germline V gene. This CDR3 region has 14 residues. CDR3 amino acids: CAISYSIGQETQYF. CDR3 DNA: TGTGCCATCAGTTACTCTATAGGGCAAGAGACCCAGTACTTC.

The V call is TRBV2, the J call TRBJ2-7; 7 nucleotides agree with TRBD2. The CDR3 is 15 amino acids. Trimming took 5 bases from V and 4 from J; bases not matched to a gene: 11. CDR1 is SNHLY and CDR2 is FYNNEI in the germline V gene. CDR3 loop: CASSSLGGRIYEQYF. CDR3 sequence (DNA): TGTGCCAGCAGTTCCTTGGGAGGGCGAATTTACGAGCAGTACTTC.

This clonotype has just one count. The chain recombines TRBV20-1 with TRBJ1-1, with D unclear. V dropped 0 bases and J dropped 5 bases, with 16 bases sitting between them. The CDR3 is made up of 15 amino acids. Germline CDR1 is DFQATT and CDR2 is SNEGSKA (reference sequence). The chain's CDR3 is CSARDEKGAVTEAFF. The CDR3 DNA follows: TGCAGTGCTAGAGATGAAAAGGGAGCGGTTACTGAAGCTTTCTTT.

This clonotype was observed a few times. CDR3 nucleotides: TGTGCCAGCAGCTCACAGGGGGCGGCGGAGACCCAGTACTTC. Protein: CASSSQGAAETQYF. The chain recombines TRBV7-6 with TRBJ2-5; TRBD1 matches at 9 bases. V lost 4 bases to trimming and J lost 5 bases; unmatched junction nucleotides: 5. Germline lookup yields CDR1 SGHVS and CDR2 FNYEAQ. This CDR3 is built from 14 residues.

To note about this clonotype: One end of the junction is discordant with germline, which a read error may explain. The gene calls are TRBV4-1 and TRBJ2-7; TRBD2 matches 11 bases. Germline loops: CDR1 MGHRA, CDR2 YSYEKL. The CDR3 sequence is 17 residues long. CDR3 in amino acids: CASSLRKTSGDSYEQYF. The CDR3 DNA sequence: TGTGCCAGCAGCCTGAGAAAGACTAGCGGGGACTCCTACGAGCAGTACTTC.

The chain combines TRBV7-2 with TRBJ2-2; possibly TRBD1 for D (5 bases). The V end lost 3 bases, the J end lost 4 bases, and 9 bases lay between the germline ends. The V gene's germline CDR1 is SGHTA and CDR2 FQGNSA. CDR3 length: 14 amino acids. The DNA for the CDR3 is TGTGCCAGCAGCTTGGACATCCCCACCGGGGAGCTGTTTTTT. This gives the protein CASSLDIPTGELFF.

CDR3 in DNA: TGCAGTGCTGTTGGACGGGGGGCCTCCTACGAGCAGTACTTC. Translated, it gives CSAVGRGASYEQYF. This rearrangement joins TRBV20-1 to TRBJ2-7; a possible D gene is TRBD2 (7 bases). CDR1 is DFQATT, CDR2 SNEGSKA, per germline (reference sequence). The CDR3 has 14 amino acids. Trimming removed 5 bases at V and 0 bases at J, with 14 bases between.

This clonotype occurred many times. The chain is built from TRBV2 and TRBJ2-7; D is possibly TRBD1 (5 bases). V lost 11 bases, J lost 3 bases, and 14 bases lay in between. The CDR3 loop spans 12 amino acids. Germline assignment: CDR1 SNHLY and CDR2 FYNNEI. CDR3 DNA sequence: TGTGCCTGCGCTGTCCAGGGCTACGAGCAGTACTTC. Amino acid sequence: CACAVQGYEQYF.

The chain carries TRBV4-2 and TRBJ2-7; 7 bases are a match to TRBD1. Germline CDR1 reads LGHNA; CDR2 reads YNFKEQ. This CDR3 is 15 amino acids long. V shed 5 bases, J shed 2 bases, and the junction held 9 bases outside the gene matches. The CDR3 sequence is CASSDRTGAAYEQYF. As DNA, the CDR3 is TGTGCCAGCAGCGACCGGACAGGTGCGGCCTACGAGCAGTACTTC.

The chain uses TRBV12-3 or TRBV12-4 and TRBJ2-7; 11 positions agree with TRBD2. Trimming removed 6 bases from V and 2 bases from J; junction bases left unmatched: 6. CDR3 length: 15 residues. The CDR3 loop is CASRSSGGLTYEQYF. CDR3 bases: TGTGCCAGCAGGTCTAGCGGGGGGCTAACCTACGAGCAGTACTTC.

This clonotype was seen at least ten times. The gene calls are TRBV2 and TRBJ2-7; D uncertain. The CDR3 length is 12 residues. From germline, CDR1 is SNHLY and CDR2 FYNNEI. V lost 7 bases and J 5 bases, leaving 12 bases between the germline ends. CDR3 bases: TGTGCCAGCATTCCGGGTGGCCACGAGCAGTACTTC. Encoded protein: CASIPGGHEQYF. The whole variable domain, remainder taken from reference TRBV2 and TRBJ2-7, is EPEVTQTPSHQVTQMGQEVILRCVPISNHLYFYWYRQILGQKVEFLVSFYNNEISEKSEIFDDQFSVERPDGSNFTLKIRSTKLEDSAMYFCASIPGGHEQYFGPGTRLTVT.

The chain has TRBV5-1 and TRBJ1-2; the match to TRBD1 covers 9 bases. Trimming cost V 4 bases and J 2 bases; bases outside gene matches: 9. The CDR3 covers 16 residues. In germline, CDR1 is SGHRS, CDR2 YFSETQ. Written as DNA, the CDR3 is TGCGCCAGCAGCCCGCGGACAGGGGAGGGCAACTATGGCTACACCTTC. Translating it yields CASSPRTGEGNYGYTF.

A word on this clonotype: A read error may explain this, as a much larger clone is one base away. The chain couples TRBV2 to TRBJ2-5; D is ambiguous. This CDR3 is built from 14 residues. Germline CDR1 is SNHLY and CDR2 is FYNNEI. Trimming took off 8 bases at V and 2 bases at J, with 15 bases between the two ends. CDR3 sequence: CASQRLTRQETQYF. In nucleotides, the CDR3 is TGTGCCAGCCAGAGGCTGACGCGGCAAGAGACCCAGTACTTC.